The 9 T cell receptor beta chains given below trace back to one sample, sequenced in a study of beta chain features in type 1 diabetes. Every bit of the isolated RNA underwent reverse transcription, so sequencing read expressed TCRB transcripts. Libraries were prepared by immunoSEQ multiplex PCR; TCRdb keeps only in-frame clonotypes and omits some of them. The profile shows 350,000 or so clones, about 20% of them singletons. The sample comprised naive CD4+ T cells from blood. The receptors originated from a woman aged 18-29 years in good health.

There are a few counts of this clone. The gene calls are TRBV30 and TRBJ1-3; D call uncertain. Trimming shortened V by 2 bases and J by 4 bases, and 9 bases separated the two germline ends. The CDR3 extends over 13 amino acids. The germline gives CDR1 GTSNPN, CDR2 SVGIG (reference sequence). CDR3 residues: CAWSTRLGNTIYF. For the CDR3, the DNA is TGTGCCTGGAGTACCCGACTGGGAAACACCATATATTTT. The full variable domain, in which reference TRBV30 and TRBJ1-3 provide the parts outside the CDR3, is SQTIHQWPATLVQPVGSPLSLECTVEGTSNPNLYWYRQAAGRGLQLLFYSVGIGQISSEVPQNLSASRPQDRQFILSSKKLLLSDSGFYLCAWSTRLGNTIYFGEGSWLTVV.

The chain recombines TRBV2 with TRBJ2-1; perhaps TRBD2 as D (5 bases). Trimming left V 1 base short and J 8 bases short, with 15 bases between. The CDR3 extends over 15 amino acids. Germline V lookup: CDR1 SNHLY, CDR2 FYNNEI. The DNA of the CDR3 is TGTGCCAGCAGTGAAGGGGCGGGTTCCTTATATGAGCAGTTCTTC. Its protein product is CASSEGAGSLYEQFF.

The V gene is TRBV6-5, the J gene TRBJ1-5; D gene uncertain. V was trimmed by 0 bases and J by 7 bases, leaving 10 bases between them. From germline, CDR1 is MNHEY and CDR2 SVGAGI. This CDR3 has 14 amino acids. The CDR3 region is CASSYSLVGQPQHF. Here the CDR3 DNA reads TGTGCCAGCAGTTACTCCTTGGTCGGGCAGCCCCAGCATTTT.

This clone has more than one count but fewer than ten. V gene TRBV5-1 combines with J gene TRBJ1-2, with D hard to call. V lost 4 bases to trimming and J lost 1 base, with 17 bases between them. Germline CDR1 and CDR2: SGHRS and YFSETQ. The CDR3 is 16 residues long. The CDR3 sequence is CASSRSLDSFNYGYTF. The CDR3 region has the DNA TGCGCCAGCAGCAGAAGTCTCGACTCCTTTAACTATGGCTACACCTTC.

This clone was detected only a few times. The rearrangement joins TRBV6-5 to TRBJ1-1; D is undetermined. The CDR3 sequence is 13 residues long. Trimming took off 5 bases at V and 0 bases at J, with 7 bases between the two ends. Germline loops: CDR1 MNHEY, CDR2 SVGAGI. CDR3 nucleotide sequence: TGTGCCAGCAGTCCTGTCTTGAACACTGAAGCTTTCTTT. Translation gives CASSPVLNTEAFF.

The chain links TRBV30 to TRBJ1-3; 7 bases align to TRBD1. Germline V gene sequence: CDR1 GTSNPN, CDR2 SVGIG (reference sequence). V trimming: 4 bases; J trimming: 3 bases; junction bases outside the gene matches: 3. The CDR3 totals 13 residues. In DNA form, the CDR3 reads TGTGCCTGGACGACAGGGCTTGGAAACACCATATATTTT. Translation: CAWTTGLGNTIYF. The full variable domain, in which reference TRBV30 and TRBJ1-3 provide the parts outside the CDR3, is SQTIHQWPATLVQPVGSPLSLECTVEGTSNPNLYWYRQAAGRGLQLLFYSVGIGQISSEVPQNLSASRPQDRQFILSSKKLLLSDSGFYLCAWTTGLGNTIYFGEGSWLTVV.

The chain is built from TRBV7-9 and TRBJ1-1, with 7 nucleotides matching TRBD1. With 4 bases clipped from V and 0 bases from J, the junction kept 8 bases outside the gene matches. Germline V gene data show CDR1 as SEHNR and CDR2 as FQNEAQ (reference sequence). The CDR3 is made up of 16 amino acids. The CDR3 nucleotides read TGTGCCAGCAGCTCCGCTTCGACAGGGATGAACACTGAAGCTTTCTTT. Its translation: CASSSASTGMNTEAFF.

The rearrangement links TRBV20-1 to TRBJ1-2; D unclear. Germline V gives CDR1 DFQATT, CDR2 SNEGSKA (reference sequence). CDR3 length: 11 residues. Deletions cut 5 bases from V and 1 base from J, with 5 bases between. The CDR3 region is CSAPLNYGYTF. The CDR3 DNA reads TGCAGTGCTCCCCTTAACTATGGCTACACCTTC.

The V and J genes are TRBV7-9 and TRBJ2-7; weak D call: TRBD1 (6 bases). The germline V and J ends were trimmed by 4 bases and 4 bases, with 14 bases remaining between them. From germline, CDR1 is SEHNR and CDR2 FQNEAQ (reference sequence). This CDR3 is 14 amino acids long. The CDR3 protein is CASSSQQGWYEQYF. Written as DNA, the CDR3 is TGTGCCAGCAGCTCACAACAGGGTTGGTACGAGCAGTACTTC.